A selection of T cell receptor beta chains follows, all from one sample in a study of T cell responses to AZD1222 COVID-19 vaccine. Assay: immunoSEQ multiplex PCR; the TCRdb copy retains only in-frame clones and omits some. In the table there are about 140,000 clones, more than 85% of which are singletons. This specimen was peripheral blood, taken 28 days after the second AZD1222 dose. The receptors come from an adult who received the AZD1222 COVID-19 vaccine. Each CDR3 is given without its conserved first and last residue.

V gene	J gene	CDR3 protein
TRBV28	TRBJ1-5	ASSLAGMDQPQH
TRBV10-3	TRBJ1-3	AISEPGRQGTIY
TRBV19	TRBJ2-7	ASSVTGGPAHEQY
TRBV27	TRBJ1-6	ASSLSRTPTHSPLH
TRBV6-5	TRBJ1-3	ASRLQGTGNTIY
TRBV7-3	TRBJ2-5	ASSLGGTTGETQY
TRBV7-2	TRBJ2-4	ASSLRSGSQERRENIQY
TRBV4-3	TRBJ1-3	ASSQVTSGNTIY
TRBV6-5	TRBJ2-5	ASSRFRGETQY
TRBV18	TRBJ1-4	ASSPLGTIRGNEKLF
TRBV6-1	TRBJ1-1	ASSEAWGLETEAF
TRBV7-3	TRBJ2-3	ASSFSGISTDTQY
TRBV11-2	TRBJ2-3	ASSLRVGVSTDTQY
TRBV5-1	TRBJ1-1	ASSRNPGQGAGNTEAF
TRBV4-1	TRBJ1-3	ASSPGGKGNTIY
TRBV19	TRBJ2-5	ASSIVFGDSPGETQY
TRBV6-5	TRBJ2-1	ASKAGIHNEQF
TRBV7-2	TRBJ2-3	ASSPKGGTGRGTQY
TRBV6-2/TRBV6-3	TRBJ2-7	ASSQVGYEQY
TRBV5-1	TRBJ2-1	ASSLQGDADYNEQF
TRBV6-2/TRBV6-3	TRBJ1-5	ASSASQGQPQH
TRBV15	TRBJ2-3	ATSRDSQGRDTQY
TRBV29-1	TRBJ2-6	SVVWRLSGANVLT
TRBV6-2/TRBV6-3	TRBJ1-5	ASSYSRDRVPQPQH
TRBV7-2	TRBJ2-3	ASRKAATDTQY
TRBV4-3	TRBJ2-7	ASSQQSTGTGNYEQY
TRBV5-1	TRBJ1-5	ASSPGYSNQPQH
TRBV7-7	TRBJ2-5	ASSRGNQETQY
TRBV3-1/TRBV3-2	TRBJ2-5	ASSQDIREVETQY